Listed here are 6 T cell receptor beta chains from one sample, sequenced in a study of PD-1 blockade in classical Hodgkin lymphoma. Every patient had relapsed following autologous stem cell transplantation, and cohorts differed in brentuximab vedotin exposure. Sequenced by immunoSEQ multiplex PCR; TCRdb stores in-frame clones only, minus some. The table records some 60,000 clones, 85% to 90% of them present only once. The source was peripheral blood mononuclear cells (PBMCs), collected at baseline. These receptors were obtained from a human donor with classical Hodgkin lymphoma.

The J gene is TRBJ2-1, the V gene TRBV27; 13 bases map to TRBD2. The CDR3 is 15 amino acids. Germline-derived CDR1 and CDR2 are MNHEY and SMNVEV (reference sequence). The trim removed 7 bases at V and 9 bases at J, leaving 9 bases unmatched. The CDR3 DNA reads TGTGCCAGCACAAAAACTAGCGGGGGGGATGGTGAGCAGTTCTTC. It is translated as CASTKTSGGDGEQFF.

The chain links TRBV2 to TRBJ2-4, with TRBD2 identical over 8 bases. CDR3 length: 12 residues. Germline CDR1 SNHLY, CDR2 FYNNEI. Unmatched junction bases numbered 9, after V lost 6 bases and J lost 14 bases. CDR3 loop: CASRKAGVREYF. The CDR3 DNA is TGTGCCAGCAGGAAAGCGGGGGTCAGGGAGTACTTC. Together with reference TRBV2 and TRBJ2-4, the CDR3 gives the full variable domain: EPEVTQTPSHQVTQMGQEVILRCVPISNHLYFYWYRQILGQKVEFLVSFYNNEISEKSEIFDDQFSVERPDGSNFTLKIRSTKLEDSAMYFCASRKAGVREYFGAGTRLSVL.

CDR3 bases: TGTGCCAGCAGTATGGAGTGGGGATTGGAGGGCTACACCTTC. It specifies CASSMEWGLEGYTF. V and J are TRBV6-5 and TRBJ1-2; D gene uncertain. V was cut by 5 bases and J by 8 bases, with 18 bases left in between. The CDR3 spans 14 residues. Germline CDR1 reads MNHEY; CDR2 reads SVGAGI.

The CDR3 sequence is CASSPQSSGNTIYF. The DNA for the CDR3 is TGTGCCAGCAGTCCCCAGAGCTCTGGAAACACCATATATTTT. The genes are TRBV5-6 and TRBJ1-3; D gene ambiguous. Trimming cost V 5 bases and J 0 bases, with 9 bases left between them. From germline, CDR1 is SGHDT and CDR2 YYEEEE. CDR3 size: 14 residues.

V and J are TRBV7-2 and TRBJ2-7; 7 nucleotides align to TRBD2. The CDR3 has 15 amino acids. V gave up 6 bases and J gave up 0 bases; unmatched junction bases: 8. The germline gives CDR1 SGHTA, CDR2 FQGNSA. The CDR3 bases are TGTGCCAGCAGACGACTAGCAACAGCCTCCTACGAGCAGTACTTC. The encoded protein is CASRRLATASYEQYF.

The V gene is TRBV27, the J gene TRBJ1-2, with 9 bases identical to TRBD1. V lost 6 bases, J lost 2 bases, and 7 bases stayed unmatched. CDR3 size: 15 residues. CDR1 is MNHEY, CDR2 SMNVEV, per germline (reference sequence). The CDR3 region is CASRPTGQGNYGYTF. CDR3 nucleotides: TGTGCCAGCAGGCCGACAGGACAGGGGAACTATGGCTACACCTTC.